This T cell receptor beta chain was obtained from a study of spatial heterogeneity in lung cancer. For the study at large: Raw reads showed each unique TCR and UMI combination turning up more than ten times on average.

Time point reported: sample taken at primary tumor resection. Donation came from around 77 patients with untreated early-stage non-small cell lung cancer. Whole RNA, isolated from tumor, nontumor lung or frozen PBMC, was sequenced without prior sorting. Unique molecular identifiers, one per molecule, were present on every TCR cDNA molecule. TCRdb re-called the 5' RACE reads with MiXCR, one entry per CDR3 protein. The table includes around 21,000 distinct CDR3 sequences, about 4.4% detected once. Ten or more counts support this clonotype. Its cognate antigen is unknown. The germline CDR1 and CDR2 sequences are MDHEN and SYDVKM. The CDR3 loop spans 15 amino acids. Deletions cut 5 bases from V and 0 bases from J, with 8 bases between. General study points: Expanded alpha and beta TCR counts within tumors tracked tumor mutation counts.

V and J are TRBV28 and TRBJ2-6; D call uncertain. Sample: lung tumor tissue, taken at surgery. The receptor was derived from a male donor with early-stage non-small cell lung cancer. CDR3 amino acids: CASSVHSSGANVLTF. The CDR3 DNA reads as TGTGCCAGCAGTGTGCATTCCTCTGGGGCCAACGTCCTGACTTTC.